A single sample gave rise to the 32 T cell receptor beta chains below, sequenced in a study of blood T cell repertoires in COVID-19. The data were produced by immunoSEQ multiplex PCR, yet TCRdb's version contains in-frame clones alone and is incomplete. The table records about 87,000 clones, roughly nine tenths of them present only once. Sample: peripheral blood. All receptors come from a woman older than 75 with active COVID-19.

This clone was detected only a few times. The CDR3, as DNA: TGCGCCAGCAGTGGACAGTCTGGGGCCAACGTCCTGACTTTC. This translates into CASSGQSGANVLTF. The chain is built from TRBV10-2 and TRBJ2-6; D might be TRBD1 (5 bases). This CDR3 has 14 residues. Trimming pared 4 bases from V and 1 base from J, leaving 5 bases between. Germline loops: CDR1 WSHSY, CDR2 SAAADI.

CDR3 DNA sequence: TGTGCCAGCAGTTATATTGGACAGAAGAACACTGAAGCTTTCTTT. Its protein product is CASSYIGQKNTEAFF. This sequence joins TRBV7-8 and TRBJ1-1; D perhaps matches TRBD1 (6 bases). V shed 6 bases and J shed 1 base, with 15 bases lying between them. CDR3 length equals 15 residues. Germline-derived CDR1 and CDR2 are SGHVS and FQNEAQ.

This chain uses TRBV7-2 with TRBJ1-5; no clear D gene. This CDR3 region has 13 residues. Germline V CDR1 and CDR2: SGHTA, FQGNSA. The V end lost 3 bases, the J end lost 6 bases, and 9 bases lay between the germline ends. CDR3 nucleotide sequence: TGTGCCAGCAGCTTCGGGGTGAGTCAGCCCCAGCATTTT. Protein: CASSFGVSQPQHF.

CDR3 nucleotides: TGTGCCAGTCTTGGACAGTTCACCGGGGAGCTGTTTTTT. This encodes CASLGQFTGELFF. The rearrangement uses TRBV7-2 and TRBJ2-2, with TRBD1 as a possible D gene (6 bases). CDR3 length: 13 amino acids. V was trimmed by 9 bases and J by 4 bases, leaving 12 bases between them. The germline CDR1 and CDR2 sequences are SGHTA and FQGNSA.

The chain is built from TRBV19 and TRBJ2-4; 9 nucleotides align to TRBD2. The V gene end was trimmed by 4 bases and the J gene end by 1 base; junction bases not matched to a gene: 5. The germline V gene encodes CDR1 LNHDA and CDR2 SQIVND (reference sequence). This CDR3 has 16 amino acids. CDR3 DNA: TGTGCCAGTAGTACAATAGCGGGAGTGGCCAAAAACATTCAGTACTTC. Translation gives CASSTIAGVAKNIQYF.

The chain recombines TRBV27 with TRBJ2-1; 8 nucleotides line up with TRBD1. The CDR3 runs to 13 residues. The V gene end was trimmed by 6 bases and the J gene end by 8 bases; junction bases not matched to a gene: 6. The germline V gene encodes CDR1 MNHEY and CDR2 SMNVEV (reference sequence). CDR3: CASRLAGGHEQFF. DNA of the CDR3: TGTGCCAGCAGACTAGCAGGGGGCCATGAGCAGTTCTTC.

The chain joins TRBV4-3 to TRBJ2-1; D might be TRBD2 (6 bases). Germline V gene sequence: CDR1 LGHNA, CDR2 YSLEER. This CDR3 spans 12 amino acids. V was trimmed by 0 bases and J by 12 bases, leaving 9 bases between them. The CDR3 loop reads CASSQEDGGQFF. The CDR3 nucleotides read TGCGCCAGCAGCCAAGAAGACGGGGGGCAGTTCTTC.

This clone is a singleton in its sample. The chain combines TRBV27 with TRBJ1-6, with TRBD1 identical over 8 bases. There are 15 residues in the CDR3. Trimming at V came to 3 bases and at J to 13 bases, leaving 11 bases not matched to a gene. CDR1 and CDR2 (germline): MNHEY, SMNVEV (reference sequence). The CDR3: CASSFPGQVIRPLHF. The CDR3 region has the DNA TGTGCCAGCAGTTTTCCGGGACAGGTAATTCGGCCCCTCCACTTT.

V and J are TRBV11-3 and TRBJ2-1, with TRBD2 as a possible D gene (6 bases). V lost 0 bases to trimming and J lost 4 bases, with 10 bases between them. Germline V gene sequence: CDR1 SGHNT, CDR2 YENEEA. CDR3 length: 15 amino acids. In DNA, the CDR3 is TGTGCCAGCAGCTTAGATAGCGGAGATTACAATGAGCAGTTCTTC. It codes for CASSLDSGDYNEQFF.

The chain links TRBV7-9 to TRBJ1-4, with 10 bases aligning to TRBD1. Germline CDR1 SEHNR, CDR2 FQNEAQ (reference sequence). This CDR3 is built from 14 residues. V was pared by 5 bases and J by 6 bases, with 3 bases of the junction left unmatched. CDR3 DNA: TGTGCCAGCAGCCCCGGGACAGGGGATGAAAAACTGTTTTTT. Its protein is CASSPGTGDEKLFF.

V gene TRBV19 combines with J gene TRBJ1-1, with TRBD1 matching over 7 bases. The CDR3 covers 13 residues. Per the germline V gene, CDR1 is LNHDA and CDR2 is SQIVND (reference sequence). Losses at the gene ends were 10 bases for V and 14 bases for J; bases not matched to a gene: 19. CDR3 DNA: TGTGCCACTAGGAACCCTACCGACAGGGAGGCCTTCTTT. Translated: CATRNPTDREAFF.

The rearrangement joins TRBV27 to TRBJ1-6, with 8 bases fitting TRBD1. Per germline, CDR1 MNHEY and CDR2 SMNVEV (reference sequence). This CDR3 has 17 amino acids. Trimming cost V 5 bases and J 9 bases; bases outside gene matches: 15. The CDR3 nucleotides read TGTGCCAGCAGTCCCGAAACGAGGACAGGGAGGAGTTCACCCCTCCACTTT. Its translation is CASSPETRTGRSSPLHF.

The gene calls are TRBV20-1 and TRBJ2-2; 10 positions agree with TRBD1. V shed 3 bases and J 5 bases; nucleotides not matched to a gene: 6. The CDR3 is made up of 15 amino acids. From germline, CDR1 is DFQATT and CDR2 SNEGSKA (reference sequence). DNA for the CDR3: TGCAGTGCTAGTCGACAGGGGGCGGGGACCGGGGAGCTGTTTTTT. Translated, it gives CSASRQGAGTGELFF.

About this clone itself: One junction end does not reproduce the germline sequence, and a read error may be involved. The chain joins TRBV14 to TRBJ1-2; the D is unclear. The CDR3 length is 13 residues. The germline CDR1 and CDR2 sequences are SGHDN and FVKESK. The CDR3 loop is CASSQDYYRGYTF. Here the CDR3 DNA reads TGTGCCAGCAGTCAAGATTACTACCGGGGCTACACCTTC.

This chain uses TRBV9 with TRBJ2-6; TRBD2 aligns across 11 bases. Germline V gene sequence: CDR1 SGDLS, CDR2 YYNGEE. After removal of 3 bases from V and 0 bases from J, the junction contained 11 bases not matched to a gene. This CDR3 comprises 20 residues. CDR3 DNA: TGTGCCAGCAGCGAGAGACCGGGGACTAGCGGTCTCTCTGGGGCCAACGTCCTGACTTTC. Its translation is CASSERPGTSGLSGANVLTF.

The chain has TRBV7-3 and TRBJ2-2; weak D call: TRBD1 (5 bases). Trimming left V 1 base short and J 7 bases short, with 16 bases between. The CDR3 totals 16 residues. Germline values: CDR1 SGHTA, CDR2 FQGTGA. For the CDR3, the DNA is TGTGCCAGCAGCTTAAGCTCCAGGCAGGGTGACGGGGAGCTGTTTTTT. Amino acid sequence: CASSLSSRQGDGELFF.

This chain links TRBV2 with TRBJ2-1; 8 bases fit TRBD2. This CDR3 region has 15 residues. The J segment lost 7 bases and the V segment lost 6 bases, leaving 11 bases of the junction unmatched. Germline lookup yields CDR1 SNHLY and CDR2 FYNNEI. The CDR3: CASSDLAGRRNEQFF. CDR3 DNA sequence: TGTGCCAGCAGCGATCTAGCGGGTAGACGGAATGAGCAGTTCTTC.

CDR3 coding DNA: TGCGCCAGCAGCTTCCCTAGCGGGGCATCCATTGCCTACGAGCAGTACTTC. It specifies CASSFPSGASIAYEQYF. The chain uses TRBV5-1 and TRBJ2-7; TRBD2 aligns across 9 bases. The J segment lost 2 bases and the V segment lost 2 bases, leaving 11 bases of the junction unmatched. This CDR3 has 17 residues. The V gene's germline CDR1 is SGHRS and CDR2 YFSETQ.

The chain uses TRBV6-1 and TRBJ2-3; 8 positions match TRBD2. CDR3 length: 16 residues. Germline V gene sequence: CDR1 MNHNS, CDR2 SASEGT. V lost 3 bases and J lost 5; bases outside the gene matches: 10. The CDR3 spells CASSEVIAGTIDTQYF. The CDR3 DNA is TGTGCCAGCAGTGAGGTAATAGCGGGAACGATAGATACGCAGTATTTT.

The gene calls are TRBV9 and TRBJ2-7; no definite D call. In germline, CDR1 is SGDLS, CDR2 YYNGEE. Deletions cut 4 bases from V and 3 bases from J, with 11 bases between. CDR3 length: 13 residues. The CDR3 nucleotides read TGTGCCAGCAGCCTTGTAGATAACTACGAGCAGTACTTC. It codes for CASSLVDNYEQYF.

This clone has just one count. In DNA form, the CDR3 reads TGTGCCAGCAGTTCCCCGGGACAGGGCCATGAGCAGTTCTTC. This translates into CASSSPGQGHEQFF. The chain combines TRBV28 with TRBJ2-1; 9 bases align to TRBD1. Germline CDR1 reads MDHEN; CDR2 reads SYDVKM. V was pared by 4 bases and J by 8 bases, with 6 bases of the junction left unmatched. The CDR3 runs to 14 residues.

The chain joins TRBV7-2 to TRBJ2-3, with 9 bases fitting TRBD2. Germline CDR1 SGHTA, CDR2 FQGNSA. Trimming cost V 6 bases and J 6 bases; bases outside gene matches: 10. The CDR3 length is 15 residues. This CDR3 is CASRDRSSGRDTQYF. The DNA of the CDR3 is TGTGCCAGCAGGGACCGTTCCAGCGGGAGGGATACGCAGTATTTT.

The chain joins TRBV7-3 to TRBJ2-7, with TRBD1 as a possible D gene (5 bases). The germline gives CDR1 SGHTA, CDR2 FQGTGA. Trimming removed 5 bases at V and 0 bases at J, with 11 bases between. CDR3 length: 14 amino acids. This CDR3 reads CASSLYRNSYEQYF. CDR3 nucleotide sequence: TGTGCCAGCAGCCTATACAGGAACTCCTACGAGCAGTACTTC.

The V call is TRBV18, the J call TRBJ1-2, with TRBD1 matching over 10 bases. The germline V gene has CDR1 KGHSH and CDR2 LQKENI. The CDR3 has 17 residues. The V and J ends lost 0 bases and 3 bases, in that order; junction bases with no gene match: 7. CDR3 protein: CASSPPSGTGEDYGYTF. The CDR3 coding sequence is TGTGCCAGCTCACCACCGAGCGGGACAGGGGAGGACTATGGCTACACCTTC.

V and J are TRBV28 and TRBJ2-5; 7 nucleotides match TRBD2. This CDR3 has 14 residues. Germline V CDR1 and CDR2: MDHEN, SYDVKM. J was trimmed by 2 bases and V by 5 bases; bases with no gene match: 5. The CDR3 reads CASSDPGGQETQYF. CDR3 coding DNA: TGTGCCAGCAGTGATCCGGGGGGTCAAGAGACCCAGTACTTC.

This chain joins TRBV28 and TRBJ1-5, with 7 bases identical to TRBD1. Germline V gives CDR1 MDHEN, CDR2 SYDVKM. V was pared by 0 bases and J by 1 base, with 3 bases of the junction left unmatched. CDR3 length: 16 amino acids. The CDR3 sequence: CASSLWRGQSNQPQHF. The CDR3 nucleotides are TGTGCCAGCAGTTTATGGAGGGGGCAGAGCAATCAGCCCCAGCATTTT.

The V gene is TRBV2, the J gene TRBJ1-1; D not certain. From germline, CDR1 is SNHLY and CDR2 FYNNEI. The V end was cut by 3 bases, the J end by 7 bases, with 12 bases between. The CDR3 runs to 13 residues. The CDR3 protein is CASSDWGENEAFF. The CDR3 bases are TGTGCCAGCAGTGACTGGGGAGAAAATGAAGCTTTCTTT.

The J gene is TRBJ2-1, the V gene TRBV6-5; the D gene is possibly TRBD1 (6 bases). The V and J ends lost 5 bases and 2 bases respectively, with 13 bases between them. The CDR3 has 15 residues. From germline, CDR1 is MNHEY and CDR2 SVGAGI. The CDR3 DNA sequence: TGTGCCAGCAGTAAACAGGGATGGACCTACAATGAGCAGTTCTTC. Its translation is CASSKQGWTYNEQFF.

The chain has TRBV21-1 and TRBJ2-6; TRBD1 reflects the table's D call only, with no check against the DNA. TRBV21-1 is a known pseudogene. This CDR3 is built from 18 residues. CDR3 in amino acids: CASSPRDTLVSGANVLTF. The CDR3 region has the DNA TGTGCCAGCAGCCCTCGGGACACGCTAGTATCTGGGGCCAACGTCCTGACTTTC.

This clone was seen just once. The chain carries TRBV11-1 and TRBJ1-1; the match to TRBD1 covers 8 bases. The CDR3 spans 15 residues. The trim removed 7 bases at V and 6 bases at J, leaving 13 bases unmatched. Per the germline V gene, CDR1 is SGHAT and CDR2 is FQDESV (reference sequence). CDR3 in DNA: TGTGCCAGCACCCCAGTGAACAGGGGGTTTGCTGAAGCTTTCTTT. Its protein is CASTPVNRGFAEAFF.

This clone has just a few counts. The gene calls are TRBV4-1 and TRBJ1-4; D is possibly TRBD1 (5 bases). This CDR3 is built from 12 residues. Trimming stripped 3 bases from V and 13 bases from J, with 12 bases between. Germline CDR1 reads MGHRA; CDR2 reads YSYEKL. The CDR3 DNA reads as TGCGCCAGCAGCCAGTCAGGGTTTGGACTGTTTTTT. Amino acids: CASSQSGFGLFF.

The chain employs TRBV5-4 and TRBJ2-7, with 8 bases matching TRBD2. The V and J ends lost 0 bases and 2 bases, in that order; junction bases with no gene match: 4. CDR3 length: 15 amino acids. Germline V CDR1 and CDR2: SGHNT, YYREEE (reference sequence). In DNA, the CDR3 is TGTGCCAGCAGCTTGGATAGCGGGGTCCCCTACGAGCAGTACTTC. Amino acid sequence: CASSLDSGVPYEQYF.